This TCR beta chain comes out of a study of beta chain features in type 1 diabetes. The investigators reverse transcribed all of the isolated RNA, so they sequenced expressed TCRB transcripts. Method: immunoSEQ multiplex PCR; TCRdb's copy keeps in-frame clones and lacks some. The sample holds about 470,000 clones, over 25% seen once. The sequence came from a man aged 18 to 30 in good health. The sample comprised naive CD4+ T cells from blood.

The CDR3: CASSEEGAPYNEQFF. In DNA form, the CDR3 reads TGTGCCAGCAGTGAAGAAGGGGCCCCTTACAATGAGCAGTTCTTC. This rearrangement joins TRBV2 to TRBJ2-1, with a tentative D call TRBD1 (5 bases). CDR3 length: 15 residues. Per the germline V gene, CDR1 is SNHLY and CDR2 is FYNNEI. V lost 1 base, J lost 4 bases, and 11 bases lay in between.